This T cell receptor (beta chain) was obtained from a study of T cells after yellow fever vaccination. The CDR3 sequence is 15 residues long. The junction had 10 bases not matched to a gene; V was cut back by 5 bases and J by 5 bases. TCRdb analysed the 5' RACE reads with MiXCR anew, one entry per CDR3 protein. Found here are over 300,000 distinct CDR3 sequences, roughly 3.5% of them singletons; the top ten hold around 20%. The V call is TRBV12-3 or TRBV12-4, the J call TRBJ2-3, with 7 bases lining up with TRBD1. This receptor was identified in a man younger than 30 who received the YFV17D yellow fever vaccine. The source was PBMCs, collected on the day of the yellow fever booster vaccination. DNA of the CDR3: TGTGCCAGCAGTCAGACCCCAGGGGGTAAAGATACGCAGTATTTT. Translated, it gives CASSQTPGGKDTQYF.